These 15 T cell receptor beta chains were sequenced from one sample in a study of patients and donors after allogeneic stem cell transplantation. TCRdb processed the RT-PCR reads anew with MiXCR; each CDR3 protein has one entry. The sample yields roughly 940,000 distinct CDR3 sequences, 18% seen once. Sample: blood, either unsorted or a sorted T cell fraction (not recorded which). These TCRs come from a human donor who was either an allogeneic HSCT recipient or a stem cell or donor lymphocyte infusion donor (not recorded which). It is not recorded whose cells these are; they may come from a transplant donor.

This clonotype has only a few counts. The genes are TRBV7-9 and TRBJ1-2; a weak D match, TRBD1 (6 bases). CDR3 size: 16 residues. V was cut by 2 bases and J by 5 bases, with 18 bases left in between. Germline CDR1 is SEHNR and CDR2 is FQNEAQ (reference sequence). The DNA of the CDR3 is TGTGCCAGCAGCTTATATATGGACAGATTTGTTTATGGCTACACCTTC. Translation gives CASSLYMDRFVYGYTF.

The rearrangement uses TRBV6-1 and TRBJ1-6; D perhaps matches TRBD1 (6 bases). CDR1 is MNHNS and CDR2 is SASEGT in the germline V gene. The CDR3 length is 17 residues. Trimming took 4 bases from V and 8 from J, leaving 21 bases between them. CDR3 sequence: CASSGILQGINDSPLHF. The CDR3 nucleotides read TGTGCCAGCAGTGGGATCCTACAGGGTATTAATGATTCACCCCTCCACTTT.

The V call is TRBV20-1, the J call TRBJ2-3; 8 bases are a match to TRBD2. V lost 6 bases to trimming and J lost 2 bases; unmatched junction nucleotides: 7. CDR1 is DFQATT, CDR2 SNEGSKA, per germline (reference sequence). The CDR3 contains 14 residues. The DNA of the CDR3 is TGCAGTGCCCAGGCGGGGGGCGCCACAGATACGCAGTATTTT. Amino acids: CSAQAGGATDTQYF.

V gene TRBV12-3 or TRBV12-4 combines with J gene TRBJ1-3; 8 bases match TRBD1. The CDR3 is 19 amino acids. V lost 5 bases, J lost 2 bases, and 17 bases stayed unmatched. For the CDR3, the DNA is TGTGCCAGCAGTCTATTACCACCACCTCGGACAGGGCCTGGAAACACCATATATTTT. Its protein product is CASSLLPPPRTGPGNTIYF.

There are a few counts of this clonotype. This rearrangement joins TRBV10-3 to TRBJ2-3; D is uncertain. The CDR3 has 12 residues. Germline V lookup: CDR1 ENHRY, CDR2 SYGVKD. The V gene lost 8 bases and the J gene lost 4 bases, with 10 bases spanning the gap. The CDR3 sequence is CAIGNTADTQYF. The CDR3 coding sequence is TGTGCCATCGGTAATACAGCAGATACGCAGTATTTT.

This chain uses TRBV18 with TRBJ2-7, with 11 bases matching TRBD2. J was trimmed by 3 bases and V by 1 base; bases with no gene match: 5. This CDR3 is built from 16 residues. The germline V gene has CDR1 KGHSH and CDR2 LQKENI. This CDR3 reads CASSPLAGGPLYEQYF. For the CDR3, the DNA is TGTGCCAGCTCACCACTAGCGGGAGGGCCCCTCTACGAGCAGTACTTC. Full variable domain (missing parts from reference TRBV18 and TRBJ2-7): NAGVMQNPRHLVRRRGQEARLRCSPMKGHSHVYWYRQLPEEGLKFMVYLQKENIIDESGMPKERFSAEFPKEGPSILRIQQVVRGDSAAYFCASSPLAGGPLYEQYFGPGTRLTVT.

This clonotype was seen repeatedly, ten times or more. The chain recombines TRBV11-2 with TRBJ2-1; 10 bases fit TRBD2. From germline, CDR1 is SGHAT and CDR2 FQNNGV. The J segment lost 5 bases and the V segment lost 6 bases, leaving 10 bases of the junction unmatched. This CDR3 has 16 amino acids. CDR3 sequence (DNA): TGTGCCAGCAGTCGACCGCTAGCGGGGGTAAACAATGAGCAGTTCTTC. This codes for CASSRPLAGVNNEQFF.

This chain uses TRBV4-1 with TRBJ2-7; D is uncertain. In germline, CDR1 is MGHRA, CDR2 YSYEKL. CDR3 size: 16 residues. V was clipped by 1 base and J by 3 bases, with 16 bases between them. The CDR3 DNA is TGCGCCAGCAGCCAAGGGGAAGGCAGGAGCTACTACGAGCAGTACTTC. Its protein product is CASSQGEGRSYYEQYF.

This clonotype was counted a few times. V usage is TRBV5-1 and J usage is TRBJ2-1; the match to TRBD1 covers 9 bases. Germline V gene lookup returns CDR1 SGHRS and CDR2 YFSETQ. Trimming took 4 bases from V and 6 from J; bases not matched to a gene: 11. The CDR3 is 16 residues long. The CDR3 region is CASSPGTGSGSNEQFF. The CDR3 nucleotides are TGCGCCAGCAGCCCTGGGACAGGGTCAGGGAGCAATGAGCAGTTCTTC.

This clonotype was picked up a small number of times. The J gene is TRBJ1-1, the V gene TRBV3-1, with D possibly matching TRBD1 (5 bases). Germline V CDR1 and CDR2: LGHDT, YNNKEL (reference sequence). This CDR3 is 15 amino acids long. V lost 7 bases and J lost 1, with 16 bases in between. As DNA, the CDR3 is TGTGCCAGCACCCTTGAGGGGCGGAAGAACACTGAAGCTTTCTTT. Translating gives CASTLEGRKNTEAFF.

The chain links TRBV11-2 to TRBJ2-1; TRBD2 matches at 8 bases. Germline V gives CDR1 SGHAT, CDR2 FQNNGV. After removal of 0 bases from V and 6 bases from J, the junction contained 16 bases not matched to a gene. This CDR3 has 19 residues. The CDR3 coding sequence is TGTGCCAGCAGCTTAGAGACGGGTAGCAGCGGGGGTTTTGGCAATGAGCAGTTCTTC. Translated: CASSLETGSSGGFGNEQFF.

There are a few counts of this clonotype. This sequence joins TRBV5-1 and TRBJ2-2; no clear D. Trimming left V 0 bases short and J 0 bases short, with 12 bases between. The CDR3 loop spans 17 amino acids. Germline CDR1 and CDR2: SGHRS and YFSETQ. CDR3 protein: CASSLAPEFANTGELFF. As DNA, the CDR3 is TGCGCCAGCAGCTTGGCCCCAGAGTTCGCGAACACCGGGGAGCTGTTTTTT.

This clonotype was detected only a few times. The rearrangement links TRBV24-1 to TRBJ2-3, with D hard to call. Trimming removed 0 bases from V and 2 bases from J, with 5 bases in between. This CDR3 region has 14 residues. The germline gives CDR1 KGHDR, CDR2 SFDVKD. CDR3 loop: CATSDLRITDTQYF. Here the CDR3 DNA reads TGTGCCACCAGTGATTTGCGGATCACAGATACGCAGTATTTT.

The V gene is TRBV24-1, the J gene TRBJ2-7; 12 nucleotides match TRBD1. CDR1 is KGHDR, CDR2 SFDVKD, per germline. The V and J ends lost 7 bases and 6 bases, in that order; junction bases with no gene match: 3. This CDR3 spans 13 amino acids. Here the CDR3 reads CATSRDRGLEQYF. DNA of the CDR3: TGTGCCACCAGCAGGGACAGGGGGCTCGAGCAGTACTTC.

The chain combines TRBV6-5 with TRBJ2-3, with a weak D call TRBD2 (6 bases). CDR1 and CDR2 (germline): MNHEY, SVGAGI. The V end lost 4 bases, the J end lost 6 bases, and 14 bases lay between the germline ends. The CDR3 runs to 14 residues. Here the CDR3 reads CASSFSGGRDTQYF. The CDR3 bases are TGTGCCAGCAGTTTTTCCGGGGGACGTGATACGCAGTATTTT.